Presented here are 23 T cell receptor beta chains from one specimen sequenced in a study of identical twins (dated by TCRdb to about 2016). The library was built by means of 5' RACE. Sequencing took place on an Illumina HiSeq 2000. TCRdb handled the public reads itself, with Q25 trimming in fastp and clone calling in MiXCR, and kept productive beta chains. Entries are consolidated by CDR3 protein sequence, retaining the most common genes and DNA. This sample comprises fewer than 250,000 distinct CDR3 sequences, around 7.6% of them detected only once. The top ten clonotypes cover more than 5% of the sample. These data were also filed under a second study, of yellow fever vaccine responses in identical twins.

The sequenced material came from CD8+ T cells sorted from blood. The receptors come from a woman in her late teens or twenties in good health.

This clonotype has at least ten counts. V and J are TRBV24-1 and TRBJ2-1; perhaps TRBD2 as D (6 bases). Trimming shortened V by 0 bases and J by 9 bases, and 8 bases separated the two germline ends. The CDR3 is 13 amino acids. Germline CDR1 and CDR2: KGHDR and SFDVKD. The DNA for the CDR3 is TGTGCCACCAGTGATTTGCTCGGGGGTGAGCAGTTCTTC. This codes for CATSDLLGGEQFF.

In this sample, this clonotype turned up many times. The rearrangement joins TRBV12-3 or TRBV12-4 to TRBJ2-1, with 7 bases lining up with TRBD1. V lost 7 bases and J lost 5; bases outside the gene matches: 8. The CDR3 is 14 amino acids. The CDR3 protein is CASNPGTVHNEQFF. The CDR3 DNA reads TGTGCCAGCAATCCGGGGACAGTCCACAATGAGCAGTTCTTC.

This clonotype came up many times. The chain couples TRBV29-1 to TRBJ2-1; D may be TRBD2 (7 bases). The V gene lost 0 bases and the J gene lost 4 bases, with 19 bases spanning the gap. The CDR3 length is 17 residues. Per the germline V gene, CDR1 is SQVTM and CDR2 is ANQGSEA. The CDR3, as DNA: TGCAGCGTTGAAGATCCAGGGGCTAGCGGCCCTTACAATGAGCAGTTCTTC. Amino acid sequence: CSVEDPGASGPYNEQFF.

The chain uses TRBV28 and TRBJ2-5; a possible D gene is TRBD1 (6 bases). This CDR3 spans 15 amino acids. Per the germline V gene, CDR1 is MDHEN and CDR2 is SYDVKM. The germline V and J ends were trimmed by 6 bases and 5 bases, with 19 bases remaining between them. The CDR3 protein is CASSFEGDIFETQYF. The CDR3 DNA is TGTGCCAGCAGCTTCGAGGGGGACATCTTCGAGACCCAGTACTTC.

This clonotype was observed many times. V gene TRBV29-1 combines with J gene TRBJ1-1; D not resolved. CDR3 length: 12 amino acids. Germline CDR1 and CDR2: SQVTM and ANQGSEA. V lost 4 bases and J 4 bases, leaving 10 bases between the germline ends. This CDR3 is CSVVGGPTEAFF. The CDR3 DNA reads as TGCAGCGTTGTTGGTGGGCCCACTGAAGCTTTCTTT.

This clonotype has just a few counts. The rearrangement joins TRBV25-1 to TRBJ2-1, with 8 bases lining up with TRBD1. V was clipped by 5 bases and J by 4 bases; unmatched bases: 7. The CDR3 loop spans 15 amino acids. The germline gives CDR1 MGHDK, CDR2 SYGVNS. In DNA form, the CDR3 reads TGTGCCAGCAGTCCAGACAGGGGTAAATACAATGAGCAGTTCTTC. The encoded protein is CASSPDRGKYNEQFF.

This clonotype was picked up a small number of times. The chain combines TRBV2 with TRBJ2-7; D remains ambiguous. Germline V gives CDR1 SNHLY, CDR2 FYNNEI. The CDR3 totals 11 residues. V lost 6 bases to trimming and J lost 9 bases, with 12 bases between them. This CDR3 reads CASRPVNGQYV. In DNA, the CDR3 is TGTGCCAGCAGACCGGTCAACGGGCAGTACGTC.

V and J are TRBV15 and TRBJ1-5; possibly TRBD1 for D (6 bases). V shed 6 bases and J shed 3 bases, with 12 bases lying between them. This CDR3 region has 14 residues. CDR1 is LNHNV and CDR2 is YYDKDF in the germline V gene (reference sequence). The CDR3 DNA follows: TGTGCCACCAGTAACACAGGGCTCAATCAGCCCCAGCATTTT. Translating gives CATSNTGLNQPQHF.

The rearrangement uses TRBV20-1 and TRBJ2-3; 8 bases map to TRBD2. Germline lookup yields CDR1 DFQATT and CDR2 SNEGSKA (reference sequence). This CDR3 comprises 16 residues. After removal of 0 bases from V and 2 bases from J, the junction contained 7 bases not matched to a gene. CDR3: CSAREGLAVLTDTQYF. In DNA form, the CDR3 reads TGCAGTGCTAGAGAAGGACTAGCAGTACTCACAGATACGCAGTATTTT.

In its sample, this clonotype was seen a few times. DNA of the CDR3: TGCGCCAGCAGCCAAGGGACTAGCGGGGGCTACGAGCAGTACGTC. It yields the protein CASSQGTSGGYEQYV. The chain carries TRBV4-1 and TRBJ2-7; 13 bases are shared with TRBD2. Per the germline V gene, CDR1 is MGHRA and CDR2 is YSYEKL. After removal of 1 base from V and 3 bases from J, the junction contained 0 bases not matched to a gene. The CDR3 is made up of 15 amino acids.

In this sample, this clonotype turned up a few times. This chain connects TRBV11-2 to TRBJ1-2, with D tentatively TRBD1 (5 bases). Germline V gene lookup returns CDR1 SGHAT and CDR2 FQNNGV. The CDR3 contains 14 residues. Trimming cost V 0 bases and J 4 bases, with 9 bases left between them. The CDR3 spells CASSLELGPYGYTF. The DNA for the CDR3 is TGTGCCAGCAGCTTAGAGCTGGGACCCTATGGCTACACCTTC.

This clonotype was detected ten times or more. V usage is TRBV4-1 and J usage is TRBJ2-1; D remains unclear. V lost 2 bases and J lost 0, with 5 bases in between. The CDR3 spans 14 residues. CDR1 is MGHRA and CDR2 is YSYEKL in the germline V gene. The CDR3 protein is CASSQRSSYNEQFF. In DNA form, the CDR3 reads TGCGCCAGCAGCCAACGGAGCTCCTACAATGAGCAGTTCTTC.

Many counts were recorded for this clonotype. The chain employs TRBV20-1 and TRBJ2-3, with a weak D call TRBD1 (6 bases). CDR3 length: 16 residues. Trimming stripped 3 bases from V and 4 bases from J, with 20 bases between. Germline loops: CDR1 DFQATT, CDR2 SNEGSKA (reference sequence). The CDR3 sequence: CSASPIPGVIPDTQYF. In DNA form, the CDR3 reads TGCAGTGCTAGTCCTATCCCAGGGGTTATCCCAGATACGCAGTATTTT.

This clonotype appeared many times. The chain couples TRBV28 to TRBJ2-1; 7 bases fit TRBD1. The germline CDR1 and CDR2 sequences are MDHEN and SYDVKM. The CDR3 consists of 14 residues. The V and J ends lost 4 bases and 6 bases, in that order; junction bases with no gene match: 6. The CDR3 DNA reads as TGTGCCAGCAGTTCCTTTGACAGGGCCAATGAGCAGTTCTTC. This encodes CASSSFDRANEQFF.

J is TRBJ1-5 and V is TRBV6-1; the D gene is possibly TRBD1 (6 bases). This CDR3 spans 14 amino acids. Germline-derived CDR1 and CDR2 are MNHNS and SASEGT. The V gene lost 10 bases and the J gene lost 5 bases, with 18 bases spanning the gap. CDR3 nucleotides: TGTGCCACCGACGAGAGACAGGCCGATCAGCCCCAGCATTTT. Its protein product is CATDERQADQPQHF.

This clonotype has ten or more counts. This chain connects TRBV25-1 to TRBJ2-5; D is uncertain. The CDR3 runs 14 residues. Looked up from germline, CDR1 is MGHDK and CDR2 is SYGVNS. V gave up 5 bases and J gave up 3 bases, with 13 bases separating them. The CDR3, as DNA: TGTGCCAGCAGTCAAATAGCCCTCAAAGAGACCCAGTACTTC. This translates into CASSQIALKETQYF.

The chain is built from TRBV10-1 and TRBJ2-7; 7 bases are shared with TRBD1. This CDR3 has 13 amino acids. Losses at the gene ends were 4 bases for V and 5 bases for J; bases not matched to a gene: 5. From germline, CDR1 is WNHNN and CDR2 SYGVQD (reference sequence). The CDR3 sequence: CASSGQGIDEQYF. The DNA for the CDR3 is TGCGCCAGCAGTGGACAGGGAATCGACGAGCAGTACTTC.

J is TRBJ2-2 and V is TRBV24-1; 7 bases map to TRBD1. With 3 bases clipped from V and 4 bases from J, the junction kept 7 bases outside the gene matches. Looked up from germline, CDR1 is KGHDR and CDR2 is SFDVKD. The CDR3 is made up of 16 amino acids. The CDR3 DNA reads as TGTGCCACCAGTGATCTTAGGGGGCATGGCACCGGGGAGCTGTTTTTT. As protein: CATSDLRGHGTGELFF.

The sample holds a few counts of this clonotype. In nucleotides, the CDR3 is TGTGCCACCTCAGCTTCGGATCGTTCGAATCGGGAAGATACGCAGTATTTT. Encoded protein: CATSASDRSNREDTQYF. The rearrangement uses TRBV11-3 and TRBJ2-3; possibly TRBD2 for D (5 bases). The germline V gene has CDR1 SGHNT and CDR2 YENEEA. Trimming left V 10 bases short and J 5 bases short, with 28 bases between. The CDR3 sequence is 17 residues long. Combining the CDR3 with reference TRBV11-3 and TRBJ2-3 gives the whole variable domain EAGVVQSPRYKIIEKKQPVAFWCNPISGHNTLYWYLQNLGQGPELLIRYENEEAVDDSQLPKDRFSAERLKGVDSTLKIQPAELGDSAVYLCATSASDRSNREDTQYFGPGTRLTVL.

The sample holds many counts of this clonotype. The genes are TRBV2 and TRBJ2-7; the D gene is possibly TRBD1 (6 bases). Germline V gene data show CDR1 as SNHLY and CDR2 as FYNNEI. The germline V and J ends were trimmed by 4 bases and 3 bases, with 19 bases remaining between them. The CDR3 extends over 16 amino acids. DNA of the CDR3: TGTGCCAGCAGTGCAAACAGGGTACCCCCTCTCTACGAGCAGTACTTC. It codes for CASSANRVPPLYEQYF.

The J gene is TRBJ2-7, the V gene TRBV6-1, with a weak D call TRBD1 (6 bases). The V gene lost 6 bases and the J gene lost 0 bases, with 12 bases spanning the gap. The CDR3 has 14 amino acids. Germline loops: CDR1 MNHNS, CDR2 SASEGT. CDR3 nucleotides: TGTGCCAGCAGCCCAGACAGGACCTCCTACGAGCAGTACTTC. This encodes CASSPDRTSYEQYF.

This clonotype was detected a few times. CDR3: CASSPDRGLYEQYV. The CDR3 DNA follows: TGTGCCAGCAGCCCCGACAGGGGACTCTACGAGCAGTACGTC. The chain couples TRBV16 to TRBJ2-7, with 8 bases lining up with TRBD1. Germline V gene sequence: CDR1 KGHSY, CDR2 FQNENV. The CDR3 is 14 residues long. The V segment lost 4 bases and the J segment 3 bases; nucleotides outside the gene matches: 5.

Many counts were recorded for this clonotype. The V gene is TRBV4-2, the J gene TRBJ1-5; 7 bases match TRBD1. Germline values: CDR1 LGHNA, CDR2 YNFKEQ. V dropped 0 bases and J dropped 11; count of bases not matched to a gene: 19. The CDR3 has 18 residues. Here the CDR3 reads CASSQDTGPPGLQGAQHF. The DNA for the CDR3 is TGTGCCAGCAGCCAAGACACCGGACCCCCCGGACTTCAGGGGGCCCAGCATTTT.